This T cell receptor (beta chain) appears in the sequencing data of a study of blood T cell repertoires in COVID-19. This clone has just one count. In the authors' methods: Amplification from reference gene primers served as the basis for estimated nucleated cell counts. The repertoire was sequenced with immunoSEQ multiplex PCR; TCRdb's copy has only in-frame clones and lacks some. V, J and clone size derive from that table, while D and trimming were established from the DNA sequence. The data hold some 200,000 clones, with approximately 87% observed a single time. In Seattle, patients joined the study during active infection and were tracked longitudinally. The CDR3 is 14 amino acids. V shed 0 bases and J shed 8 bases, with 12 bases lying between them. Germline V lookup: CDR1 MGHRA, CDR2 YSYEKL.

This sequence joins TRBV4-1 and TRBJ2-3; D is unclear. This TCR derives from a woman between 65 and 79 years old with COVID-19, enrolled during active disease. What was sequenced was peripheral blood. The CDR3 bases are TGCGCCAGCAGCCAAGATTCCGCTGGGCGTACGCAGTATTTT. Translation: CASSQDSAGRTQYF.